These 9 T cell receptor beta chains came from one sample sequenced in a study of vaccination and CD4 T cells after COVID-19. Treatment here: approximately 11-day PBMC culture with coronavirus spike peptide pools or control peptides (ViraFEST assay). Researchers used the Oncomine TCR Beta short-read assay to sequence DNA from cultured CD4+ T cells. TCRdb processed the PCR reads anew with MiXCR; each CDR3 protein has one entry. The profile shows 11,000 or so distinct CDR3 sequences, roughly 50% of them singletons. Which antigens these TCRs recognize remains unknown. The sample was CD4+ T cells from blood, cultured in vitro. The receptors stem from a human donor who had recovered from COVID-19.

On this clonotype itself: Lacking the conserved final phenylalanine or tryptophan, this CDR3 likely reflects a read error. In DNA form, the CDR3 reads TGTGCCAGCAGTTATTCCGGGGGGCACACTGAAGCTTTCTAT. Its translation: CASSYSGGHTEAFY. The chain links TRBV6-2 or TRBV6-3 to TRBJ1-1; a possible D gene is TRBD1 (6 bases). V lost 3 bases to trimming and J lost 3 bases, with 11 bases between them. Germline V gene data show CDR1 as MNHEY and CDR2 as SVGEGT. This CDR3 region has 14 residues.

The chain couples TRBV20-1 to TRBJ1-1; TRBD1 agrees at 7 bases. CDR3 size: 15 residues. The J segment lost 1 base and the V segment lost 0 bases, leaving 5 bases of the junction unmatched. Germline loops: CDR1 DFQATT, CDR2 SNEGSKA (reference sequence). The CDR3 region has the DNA TGCAGTGCTAGAGATCGGCGACAGGGGAACACTGAAGCTTTCTTT. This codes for CSARDRRQGNTEAFF.

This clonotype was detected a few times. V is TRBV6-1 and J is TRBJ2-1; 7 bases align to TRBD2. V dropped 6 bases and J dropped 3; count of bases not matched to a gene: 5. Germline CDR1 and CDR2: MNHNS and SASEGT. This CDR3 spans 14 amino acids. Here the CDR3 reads CASSRDYRYNEQFF. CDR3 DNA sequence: TGTGCCAGCAGCCGGGACTATCGCTACAATGAGCAGTTCTTC.

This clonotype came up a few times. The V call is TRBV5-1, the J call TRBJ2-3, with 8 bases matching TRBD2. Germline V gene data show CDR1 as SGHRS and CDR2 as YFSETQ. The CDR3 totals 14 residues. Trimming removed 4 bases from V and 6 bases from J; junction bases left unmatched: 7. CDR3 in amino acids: CASSPGLEADTQYF. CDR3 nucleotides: TGCGCCAGCAGCCCGGGACTAGAGGCGGATACGCAGTATTTT.

CDR3 residues: CASSDQTTNTGELFF. CDR3 bases: TGTGCCAGCAGTGACCAGACTACGAACACCGGGGAGCTGTTTTTT. The chain joins TRBV2 to TRBJ2-2, with D possibly matching TRBD2 (5 bases). Between the trimmed V and J ends, which lost 3 bases and 0 bases, there was a span of 8 bases. The CDR3 covers 15 residues. Per the germline V gene, CDR1 is SNHLY and CDR2 is FYNNEI. Looking up the rest from reference TRBV2 and TRBJ2-2 gives the full variable domain: EPEVTQTPSHQVTQMGQEVILRCVPISNHLYFYWYRQILGQKVEFLVSFYNNEISEKSEIFDDQFSVERPDGSNFTLKIRSTKLEDSAMYFCASSDQTTNTGELFFGEGSRLTVL.

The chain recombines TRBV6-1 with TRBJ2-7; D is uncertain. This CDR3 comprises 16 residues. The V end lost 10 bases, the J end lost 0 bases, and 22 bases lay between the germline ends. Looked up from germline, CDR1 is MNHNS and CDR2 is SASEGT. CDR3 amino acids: CATPGPKFPFSYEQYF. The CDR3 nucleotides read TGTGCCACACCAGGCCCCAAGTTCCCATTCTCCTACGAGCAGTACTTC.

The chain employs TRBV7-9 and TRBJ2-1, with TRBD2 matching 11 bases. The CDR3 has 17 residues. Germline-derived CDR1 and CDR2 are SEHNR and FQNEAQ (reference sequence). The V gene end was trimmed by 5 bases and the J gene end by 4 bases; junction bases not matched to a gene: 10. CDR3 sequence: CASSPQGSGRAYNEQFF. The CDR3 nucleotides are TGTGCCAGCAGCCCCCAGGGTAGCGGGAGGGCGTACAATGAGCAGTTCTTC.

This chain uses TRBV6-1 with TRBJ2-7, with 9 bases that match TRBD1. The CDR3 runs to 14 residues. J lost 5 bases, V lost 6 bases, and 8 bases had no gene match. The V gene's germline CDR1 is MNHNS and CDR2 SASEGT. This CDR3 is CASSRRDRANEQYF. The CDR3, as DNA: TGTGCCAGCAGCCGCCGGGACAGGGCCAACGAGCAGTACTTC.

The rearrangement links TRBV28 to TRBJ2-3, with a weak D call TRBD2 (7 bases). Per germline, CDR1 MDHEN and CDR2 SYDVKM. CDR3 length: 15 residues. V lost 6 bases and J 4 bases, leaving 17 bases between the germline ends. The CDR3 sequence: CASSQGGRGSDTQYF. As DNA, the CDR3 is TGTGCCAGCAGCCAAGGGGGGAGGGGTTCAGATACGCAGTATTTT.